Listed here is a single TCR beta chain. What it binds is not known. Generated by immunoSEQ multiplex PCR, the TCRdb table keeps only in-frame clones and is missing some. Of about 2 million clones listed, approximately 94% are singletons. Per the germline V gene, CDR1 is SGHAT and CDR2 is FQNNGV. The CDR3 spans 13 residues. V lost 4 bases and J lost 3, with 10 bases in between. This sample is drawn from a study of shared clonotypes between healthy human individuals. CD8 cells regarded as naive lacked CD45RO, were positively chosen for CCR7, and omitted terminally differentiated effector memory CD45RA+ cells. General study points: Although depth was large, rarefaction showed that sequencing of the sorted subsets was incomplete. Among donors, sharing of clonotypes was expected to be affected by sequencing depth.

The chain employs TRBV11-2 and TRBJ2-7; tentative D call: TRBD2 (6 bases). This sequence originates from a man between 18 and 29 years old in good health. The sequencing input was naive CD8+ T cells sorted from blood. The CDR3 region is CASSSREDYEQYF. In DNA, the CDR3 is TGTGCCAGCAGCTCGCGGGAAGACTACGAGCAGTACTTC.